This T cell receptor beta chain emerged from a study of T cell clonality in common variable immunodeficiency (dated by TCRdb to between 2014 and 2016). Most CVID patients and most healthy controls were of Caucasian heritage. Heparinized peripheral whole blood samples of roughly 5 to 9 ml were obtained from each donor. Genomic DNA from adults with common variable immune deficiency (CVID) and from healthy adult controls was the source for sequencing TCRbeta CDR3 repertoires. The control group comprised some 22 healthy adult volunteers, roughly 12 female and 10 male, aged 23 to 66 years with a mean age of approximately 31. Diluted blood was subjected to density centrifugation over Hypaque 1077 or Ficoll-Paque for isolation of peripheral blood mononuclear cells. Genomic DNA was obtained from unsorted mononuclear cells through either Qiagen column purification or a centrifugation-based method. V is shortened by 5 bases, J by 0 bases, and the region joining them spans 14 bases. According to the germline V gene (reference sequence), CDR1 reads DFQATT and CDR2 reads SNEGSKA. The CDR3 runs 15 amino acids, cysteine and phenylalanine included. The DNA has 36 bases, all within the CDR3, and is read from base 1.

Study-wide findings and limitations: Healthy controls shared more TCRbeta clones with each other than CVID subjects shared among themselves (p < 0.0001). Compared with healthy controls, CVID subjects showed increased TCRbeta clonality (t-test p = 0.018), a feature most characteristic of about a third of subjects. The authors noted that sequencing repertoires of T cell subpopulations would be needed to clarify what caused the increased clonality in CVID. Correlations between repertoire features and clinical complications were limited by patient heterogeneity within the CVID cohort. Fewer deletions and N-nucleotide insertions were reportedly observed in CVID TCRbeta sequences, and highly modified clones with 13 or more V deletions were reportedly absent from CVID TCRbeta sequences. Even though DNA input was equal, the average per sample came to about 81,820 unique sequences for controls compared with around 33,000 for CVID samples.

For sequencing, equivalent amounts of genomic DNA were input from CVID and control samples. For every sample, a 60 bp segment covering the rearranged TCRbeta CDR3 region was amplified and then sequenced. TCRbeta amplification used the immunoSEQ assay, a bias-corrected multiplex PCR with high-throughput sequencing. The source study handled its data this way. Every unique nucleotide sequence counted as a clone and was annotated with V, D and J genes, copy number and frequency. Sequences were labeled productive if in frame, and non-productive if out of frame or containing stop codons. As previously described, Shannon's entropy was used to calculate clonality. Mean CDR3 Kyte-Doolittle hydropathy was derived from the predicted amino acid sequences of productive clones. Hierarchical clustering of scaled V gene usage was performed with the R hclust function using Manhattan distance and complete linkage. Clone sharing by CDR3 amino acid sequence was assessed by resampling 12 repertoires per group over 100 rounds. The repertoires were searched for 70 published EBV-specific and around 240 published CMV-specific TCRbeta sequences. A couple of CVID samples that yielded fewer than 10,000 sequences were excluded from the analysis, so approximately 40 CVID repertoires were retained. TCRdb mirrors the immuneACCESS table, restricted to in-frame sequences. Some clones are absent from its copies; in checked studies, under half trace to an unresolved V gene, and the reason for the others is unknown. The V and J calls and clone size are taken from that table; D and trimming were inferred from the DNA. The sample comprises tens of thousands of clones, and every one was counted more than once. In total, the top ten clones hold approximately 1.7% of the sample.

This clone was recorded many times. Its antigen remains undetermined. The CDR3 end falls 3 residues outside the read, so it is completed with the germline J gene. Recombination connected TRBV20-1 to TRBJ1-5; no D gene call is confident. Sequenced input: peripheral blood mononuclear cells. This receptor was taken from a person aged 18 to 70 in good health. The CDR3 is CSARKDSHSNQPQHF. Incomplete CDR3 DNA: TGCAGTGCTCGCAAAGACTCCCATAGCAATCAGCCC.